This T cell receptor beta chain comes out of a study of shared clonotypes between healthy human individuals. This clone was detected once. The data were produced by immunoSEQ multiplex PCR, yet TCRdb's version contains in-frame clones alone and is incomplete. The sample consists of fewer than 1.6 million clones, 98% to 99% of them appearing once. The receptor's source is a man aged 25 to 40 in good health. Material for sequencing was naive CD4+ T cells sorted from blood. The subset is: CD45RA+ positively selected.

For the CDR3, the DNA is TGTGCCAGCAGCTTGGTTGGAGGGGGCGGCTACACCTTC. Amino acid sequence: CASSLVGGGGYTF. This chain uses TRBV5-4 with TRBJ1-2; 7 nucleotides match TRBD1. The CDR3 totals 13 residues. The germline gives CDR1 SGHNT, CDR2 YYREEE (reference sequence). V lost 0 bases, J lost 8 bases, and 4 bases stayed unmatched.